The rows below give T cell receptor beta chains drawn from one sample of a study of T cell responses to AZD1222 COVID-19 vaccine. Produced via immunoSEQ multiplex PCR; TCRdb's table is partial and in-frame only. The sample holds 150,000 to 200,000 clones, approximately 87% seen once. The source was peripheral blood, collected on day 0 of MenACWY control vaccination. The receptor source for this set is an adult in good health. Each CDR3 is given with its conserved first and last residue. A D gene is named only where the DNA matches it firmly. Clone size is stated in some rows and not others, as once, few, many or a class when expanded.

size: NA
J: TRBJ2-7
D: TRBD2
V: TRBV28
length: 17
DNA: TGTGCCAGCAGCACCAACACCGTGGCGGGAGGATCCTACGAGCAGTACTTC
CDR3: CASSTNTVAGGSYEQYF

size: once
J: TRBJ2-3
D: NA
V: TRBV4-2
length: 14
DNA: TGTGCCAGCAGCCAAGGGACATCCACAGATACGCAGTATTTT
CDR3: CASSQGTSTDTQYF

size: NA
J: TRBJ1-4
D: NA
V: TRBV5-1
length: 14
DNA: TGCGCCAGCAGCTTGGGTGGGGGCAATGAAAAACTGTTTTTT
CDR3: CASSLGGGNEKLFF

size: NA
J: TRBJ1-2
D: NA
V: TRBV5-1
length: 14
DNA: TGCGCCAGCAGGGTAGCATTGGCTAACTATGGCTACACCTTC
CDR3: CASRVALANYGYTF

size: few
J: TRBJ2-1
D: NA
V: TRBV3-1/TRBV3-2
length: 15
DNA: TGTGCCAGCAGCCAAGGAACGGGAGTGGGTAATGAGCAGTTCTTC
CDR3: CASSQGTGVGNEQFF

size: once
J: TRBJ2-7
D: TRBD2
V: TRBV13
length: 18
DNA: TGTGCCAGCAGCTTAGGCCAAGAGCCTACTAGCGGGGTAGGGGAGCAGTACTTC
CDR3: CASSLGQEPTSGVGEQYF

size: NA
J: TRBJ1-2
D: NA
V: TRBV5-6
length: 14
DNA: TGTGCCAGCAGCTTGAGTTCAGGGTATAATGGCTACACCTTC
CDR3: CASSLSSGYNGYTF

size: once
J: TRBJ1-4
D: TRBD1
V: TRBV18
length: 15
DNA: TGTGCCAGCTCAACCGCGGGACAGGCTAATGAAAAACTGTTTTTT
CDR3: CASSTAGQANEKLFF

size: once
J: TRBJ2-1
D: NA
V: TRBV28
length: 15
DNA: TGTGCCAGCAGTTTGGCGACAGGCGGAATAAATGAGCAGTTCTTC
CDR3: CASSLATGGINEQFF

size: once
J: TRBJ2-3
D: NA
V: TRBV4-1
length: 14
DNA: TGCGCCAGAGCTCCGGCCCAAAGCACAGATACGCAGTATTTT
CDR3: CARAPAQSTDTQYF

size: NA
J: TRBJ2-2
D: NA
V: TRBV24-1
length: 18
DNA: TGTGCCACCAGTGATTTTATGGGCGGCAGGGCGGGCACCGGGGAGCTGTTTTTT
CDR3: CATSDFMGGRAGTGELFF

size: once
J: TRBJ1-5
D: NA
V: TRBV6-1
length: 12
DNA: TGTGCCAGCAGAGAAGGTACACGGCCCCAGCATTTT
CDR3: CASREGTRPQHF

size: NA
J: TRBJ1-1
D: NA
V: TRBV27
length: 13
DNA: TGTGCCAGCAGTTGGGGAGCGGGCACTGAAGCTTTCTTT
CDR3: CASSWGAGTEAFF

size: NA
J: TRBJ1-6
D: NA
V: TRBV6-5
length: 15
DNA: TGTGCCAGCACCAAACAGGGTTTCGGTGATTCACCCCTCCACTTT
CDR3: CASTKQGFGDSPLHF

size: NA
J: TRBJ2-7
D: NA
V: TRBV7-2
length: 14
DNA: TGTGCCAGCAGCTTAGAGGTTAGTGGGTACGAGCAGTACTTC
CDR3: CASSLEVSGYEQYF

size: NA
J: TRBJ2-3
D: TRBD1
V: TRBV18
length: 14
DNA: TGTGCCAGTGCGGGGACAGGGGGCTCCGATACGCAGTATTTT
CDR3: CASAGTGGSDTQYF

size: NA
J: TRBJ1-3
D: NA
V: TRBV6-6
length: 12
DNA: TGTGCCAGCAGTTACTCAGACAACACCATATATTTT
CDR3: CASSYSDNTIYF

size: NA
J: TRBJ1-1
D: TRBD1
V: TRBV6-2/TRBV6-3
length: 13
DNA: TGTGCCAGCAGTGCCTCCGCAGGGGGGGCGGCTTTCTTT
CDR3: CASSASAGGAAFF

size: NA
J: TRBJ2-5
D: NA
V: TRBV5-4
length: 13
DNA: TGTGCCAGCAGCTTCCAGGGAGAAGAGACCCAGTACTTC
CDR3: CASSFQGEETQYF

size: NA
J: TRBJ1-2
D: TRBD1
V: TRBV14
length: 15
DNA: TGTGCCAGCAGCCAAATAAAGGGGGCGATCTATGGCTACACCTTC
CDR3: CASSQIKGAIYGYTF

size: NA
J: TRBJ2-1
D: NA
V: TRBV7-2
length: 16
DNA: TGTGCCAGCAGTACCGGGCTACCTCTCTCCTACAATGAGCAGTTCTTC
CDR3: CASSTGLPLSYNEQFF

size: once
J: TRBJ1-6
D: NA
V: TRBV6-4
length: 14
DNA: TGTGCCAGCATTGACGGCAGGGTGAAATCACCCCTCCACTTT
CDR3: CASIDGRVKSPLHF

size: NA
J: TRBJ1-1
D: NA
V: TRBV6-2/TRBV6-3
length: 14
DNA: TGTGCCAGCAGTTACAGGACAGTAAGCACTGAAGCTTTCTTT
CDR3: CASSYRTVSTEAFF

size: NA
J: TRBJ1-4
D: NA
V: TRBV25-1
length: 15
DNA: TGTGCCAGCAGTGAAACCCCTACAGCTAATGAAAAACTGTTTTTT
CDR3: CASSETPTANEKLFF

size: NA
J: TRBJ1-6
D: NA
V: TRBV19
length: 14
DNA: TGTGCCAGTAGTCTCCTGGGTTGGAATTCACCCCTCCACTTT
CDR3: CASSLLGWNSPLHF

size: NA
J: TRBJ2-2
D: TRBD1
V: TRBV11-1
length: 15
DNA: TGTGCCAGCAGCTTAGGGGGACAGGGGCCCGGGGAGCTGTTTTTT
CDR3: CASSLGGQGPGELFF

size: once
J: TRBJ2-7
D: NA
V: TRBV29-1
length: 11
DNA: TGCAGCGTTGCAGGGCTCCACGAGCAGTACTTC
CDR3: CSVAGLHEQYF

size: NA
J: TRBJ1-4
D: TRBD1
V: TRBV7-6
length: 14
DNA: TGTGCCAGCAGCCTCGGGACAGGGCCTGAAAAACTGTTTTTT
CDR3: CASSLGTGPEKLFF

size: NA
J: TRBJ1-1
D: TRBD1
V: TRBV18
length: 16
DNA: TGTGCCAGCTCAGTGGGGCGACAGGGCTCATCCCAAGAAGCTTTCTTT
CDR3: CASSVGRQGSSQEAFF

size: NA
J: TRBJ2-7
D: NA
V: TRBV5-4
length: 13
DNA: TGTGCCAGCAGCTCTCCAGGTGACTACGAGCAGTACTTC
CDR3: CASSSPGDYEQYF

size: few
J: TRBJ2-7
D: NA
V: TRBV7-2
length: 16
DNA: TGTGCCAGCAGCTTATTGGGGCAGGACGATTCCTACGAGCAGTACTTC
CDR3: CASSLLGQDDSYEQYF

size: NA
J: TRBJ1-5
D: NA
V: TRBV19
length: 13
DNA: TGTGCCAGTAGTATTTTCGCCAATCAGCCCCAGCATTTT
CDR3: CASSIFANQPQHF

size: NA
J: TRBJ1-2
D: NA
V: TRBV7-8
length: 17
DNA: TGTGCCAGCAGCCTAGAAGCCGGGGCTCCGACGGACTATGGCTACACCTTC
CDR3: CASSLEAGAPTDYGYTF

size: NA
J: TRBJ2-7
D: NA
V: TRBV12-3/TRBV12-4
length: 12
DNA: TGTGCCAGCAGTTTGTCCCACTACAAGCAGTACTTC
CDR3: CASSLSHYKQYF

size: NA
J: TRBJ2-2
D: NA
V: TRBV29-1
length: 12
DNA: TGCAGCGCCGACAGAGACACCGGGGAGCTGTTTTTT
CDR3: CSADRDTGELFF

size: once
J: TRBJ2-7
D: NA
V: TRBV12-2
length: 15
DNA: TGTGCAAGTCGCTTATCGGCGGGAAATGCCTACGAGCAGTACTTC
CDR3: CASRLSAGNAYEQYF

size: NA
J: TRBJ2-6
D: NA
V: TRBV27
length: 16
DNA: TGTGCCAGCAGTCCTCTAGTGGGCTCTGGGGCCAACGTCCTGACTTTC
CDR3: CASSPLVGSGANVLTF

size: NA
J: TRBJ2-2
D: NA
V: TRBV5-1
length: 15
DNA: TGCGCCAGCAGCTTGGCCCGTACTCACACCGGGGAGCTGTTTTTT
CDR3: CASSLARTHTGELFF

size: NA
J: TRBJ1-3
D: NA
V: TRBV5-1
length: 17
DNA: TGCGCCAGCAGCTTGGTCCCAGGGACCTCCTCTGGAAACACCATATATTTT
CDR3: CASSLVPGTSSGNTIYF

size: NA
J: TRBJ1-4
D: NA
V: TRBV28
length: 16
DNA: TGTGCCAGCTCCCTCGGGAGGGGACCCTATAATGAAAAACTGTTTTTT
CDR3: CASSLGRGPYNEKLFF

size: NA
J: TRBJ1-2
D: NA
V: TRBV30
length: 12
DNA: TGTGCCTGGAGTAGACAGGTTGATGGCTACACCTTC
CDR3: CAWSRQVDGYTF

size: NA
J: TRBJ1-2
D: TRBD1
V: TRBV19
length: 15
DNA: TGTGCCAGTAGTATGGCTAGACAGGGTGGCTATGGCTACACCTTC
CDR3: CASSMARQGGYGYTF

size: NA
J: TRBJ2-7
D: NA
V: TRBV4-2
length: 16
DNA: TGTGCCAGCAGCCAAGAGTCGACCCTCGCAGGCTCCGAGCAGTACTTC
CDR3: CASSQESTLAGSEQYF

size: NA
J: TRBJ2-3
D: TRBD2
V: TRBV6-1
length: 22
DNA: TGTGCCAGCAGTGAATTCCCCCCTAGCGGGGGTACCGGGGGTGCCCGCACAGATACGCAGTATTTT
CDR3: CASSEFPPSGGTGGARTDTQYF

size: NA
J: TRBJ2-3
D: NA
V: TRBV3-1/TRBV3-2
length: 14
DNA: TGTGCCAGCAGCCAGGGCAGGGGATCAGATACGCAGTATTTT
CDR3: CASSQGRGSDTQYF

size: NA
J: TRBJ1-1
D: TRBD1
V: TRBV7-3
length: 15
DNA: TGTGCCAGCAGCTTAAACGCAGGGGGGCGGACTGAAGCTTTCTTT
CDR3: CASSLNAGGRTEAFF

size: NA
J: TRBJ2-7
D: TRBD2
V: TRBV28
length: 12
DNA: TGTGCCAGCAGTTTGTCCAGCGGGGTCAAAAACTTC
CDR3: CASSLSSGVKNF

size: once
J: TRBJ2-5
D: NA
V: TRBV3-1/TRBV3-2
length: 14
DNA: TGTGCCAGCAGCCAAGGGTCCTTGGGGGAGACCCAGTACTTC
CDR3: CASSQGSLGETQYF

size: NA
J: TRBJ1-4
D: NA
V: TRBV6-5
length: 11
DNA: TGTGCCAGCACCCTCGACGAAAAACTGTTTTTT
CDR3: CASTLDEKLFF

size: NA
J: TRBJ2-3
D: NA
V: TRBV28
length: 16
DNA: TGTGCCAGCAGTTTATGGGGGACGACAAGCACAGATACGCAGTATTTT
CDR3: CASSLWGTTSTDTQYF

size: NA
J: TRBJ2-6
D: NA
V: TRBV9
length: 15
DNA: TGTGCCAGCAGCCCCCCGGGCTCTGGGGCCAACGTCCTGACTTTC
CDR3: CASSPPGSGANVLTF

size: NA
J: TRBJ2-3
D: TRBD2
V: TRBV27
length: 18
DNA: TGTGCCAGCCGTGTAGGGAATGGACTAGCGAGTAGCACAGATACGCAGTATTTT
CDR3: CASRVGNGLASSTDTQYF

size: NA
J: TRBJ2-7
D: TRBD2
V: TRBV7-2
length: 18
DNA: TGTGCCAGCAGCTTAGATCGTCTAGCGGCCATCCGGGGGGACGAGCAGTACTTC
CDR3: CASSLDRLAAIRGDEQYF